These T cell receptor beta chains were read from a single sample in a study of cytotoxic CD8 clonotypes in ibrutinib-treated CLL. The method was immunoSEQ multiplex PCR; TCRdb's version includes in-frame clones alone and lacks a portion of them. The table records nearly 100,000 clones, more than 75% of them present only once. This sample comprised PBMCs, obtained after 12 months of ibrutinib treatment. These receptors were taken from a human donor with chronic lymphocytic leukemia. Both conserved end residues are part of each CDR3. The D gene is left open where the match is weak. For some rows the clone size is stated as once, few or many, or as a class when expanded; others skip it.

clone size,J gene,V gene,D gene,CDR3 protein,CDR3 DNA
.,TRBJ1-3,TRBV6-6,.,CASRGDGNTIYF,TGTGCCAGTAGGGGGGACGGAAACACCATATATTTT
.,TRBJ1-6,TRBV7-2,TRBD1,CASSLLGTGGPNSPLHF,TGTGCCAGCAGCTTACTCGGGACAGGGGGTCCGAATTCACCCCTCCACTTT
once,TRBJ1-2,TRBV29-1,TRBD1,CSVAGQGGWSYTF,TGCAGCGTTGCCGGACAGGGGGGTTGGAGCTACACCTTC
.,TRBJ2-1,TRBV5-1,TRBD2,CASAPRRLAGDSYNEQFF,TGCGCCAGCGCGCCCCGAAGGCTAGCGGGGGACTCCTACAATGAGCAGTTCTTC
.,TRBJ2-1,TRBV5-1,TRBD1,CASSDAGTGMGNEQFF,TGCGCCAGCAGCGATGCCGGGACAGGGATGGGCAATGAGCAGTTCTTC
.,TRBJ2-5,TRBV6-5,TRBD2,CASSYRGGRDETQYF,TGTGCCAGCAGTTATCGGGGGGGAAGGGACGAGACCCAGTACTTC
.,TRBJ2-5,TRBV11-3,TRBD1,CASTPASGDRGNQTQYF,TGTGCCAGCACTCCCGCATCAGGGGACAGGGGTAACCAGACCCAGTACTTC
few,TRBJ2-7,TRBV2,TRBD1,CATLRRTGGLSSDEQYF,TGTGCCACCCTCCGAAGGACAGGGGGCTTATCTTCGGACGAGCAGTACTTC
once,TRBJ2-2,TRBV11-3,.,CASTRSYANTGELFF,TGTGCCAGCACTAGGTCCTACGCGAACACCGGGGAGCTGTTTTTT
.,TRBJ2-7,TRBV28,TRBD1,CASGPGQGIIDEQYF,TGTGCCAGCGGCCCGGGACAGGGGATTATTGACGAGCAGTACTTC
.,TRBJ2-3,TRBV12-5,TRBD1,CASGTGQGTDTQYF,TGTGCTAGTGGTACGGGACAGGGCACAGATACGCAGTATTTT
few,TRBJ1-1,TRBV7-9,TRBD1,CASSKGQGYTEAFF,TGTGCCAGCAGCAAGGGACAGGGATACACTGAAGCTTTCTTT
.,TRBJ1-5,TRBV7-9,.,CACWSGAGQPQHF,TGTGCCTGCTGGTCCGGGGCGGGACAGCCCCAGCATTTT
.,TRBJ2-3,TRBV7-2,TRBD2,CASSLGAGGTDTQYF,TGTGCCAGCAGCTTAGGAGCGGGGGGGACAGATACGCAGTATTTT
.,TRBJ1-1,TRBV5-1,.,CASSLEAGTAEAFF,TGCGCCAGCAGCTTGGAAGCGGGGACTGCTGAAGCTTTCTTT
few,TRBJ1-1,TRBV6-1,.,CASSLQGWNTEAFF,TGTGCCAGCAGTCTGCAGGGGTGGAACACTGAAGCTTTCTTT
.,TRBJ2-1,TRBV7-3,TRBD2,CASSPGLAYNEQFF,TGTGCCAGCAGCCCGGGACTAGCGTACAATGAGCAGTTCTTC
.,TRBJ1-1,TRBV7-2,.,CASSLAVDVNTEAFF,TGTGCCAGCAGCTTAGCGGTGGACGTGAACACTGAAGCTTTCTTT
.,TRBJ1-5,TRBV28,TRBD1,CASSLLGTANQPQHF,TGTGCCAGCAGTTTATTAGGGACAGCAAATCAGCCCCAGCATTTT